The T cell receptor beta chain under discussion was sequenced for a study of T cells after yellow fever vaccination. Study-wide findings and caveats: Contamination of FACS-sorted repertoires by abundant clonotypes from the bulk population could occur.

Synthesis of TCR cDNA relied on 5'RACE template switching, which attached a universal primer site and UMIs. Using its own MiXCR run on the 5' RACE reads, TCRdb lists one record per CDR3 protein. The top ten clones hold roughly 18% of a sample with more than 350,000 distinct CDR3 sequences, approximately 10% of them seen once. This CDR3 comprises 15 residues. The V end was cut by 0 bases, the J end by 0 bases, with 9 bases between. Germline CDR1 is LNHNV and CDR2 is YYDKDF (reference sequence). Worth noting for this clonotype: Its antigen is as yet unknown.

This sample comprised PBMCs, obtained on the day of the first yellow fever vaccination. This receptor was obtained from a man between 18 and 29 years old who received the YFV17D yellow fever vaccine. J is TRBJ2-7 and V is TRBV15, with D tentatively TRBD1 (6 bases). The CDR3 here is CATSRDLGASYEQYF. Here the CDR3 DNA reads TGTGCCACCAGCAGAGATCTGGGGGCCTCCTACGAGCAGTACTTC.